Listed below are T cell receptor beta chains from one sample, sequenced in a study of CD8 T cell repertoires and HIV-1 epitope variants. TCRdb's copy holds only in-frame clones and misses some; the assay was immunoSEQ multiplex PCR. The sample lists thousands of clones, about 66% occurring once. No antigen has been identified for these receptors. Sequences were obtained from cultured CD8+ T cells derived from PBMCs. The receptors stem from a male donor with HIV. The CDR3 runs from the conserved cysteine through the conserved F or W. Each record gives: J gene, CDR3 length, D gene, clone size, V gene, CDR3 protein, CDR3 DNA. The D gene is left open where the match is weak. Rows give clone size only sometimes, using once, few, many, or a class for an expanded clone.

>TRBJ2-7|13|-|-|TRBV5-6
CASSLGSSYEQYF
TGTGCCAGCAGCTTGGGCAGCTCCTACGAGCAGTACTTC
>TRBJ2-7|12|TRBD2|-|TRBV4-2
CASSQVAGEQYF
TGTGCCAGCAGCCAAGTAGCGGGGGAGCAGTACTTC
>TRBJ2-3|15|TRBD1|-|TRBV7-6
CASTTRQGATDTQYF
TGTGCCAGCACCACGCGACAGGGGGCGACGGATACGCAGTATTTT
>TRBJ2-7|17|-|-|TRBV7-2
CASSLRGNRGGSYEQYF
TGTGCCAGCAGCTTACGGGGAAACAGGGGGGGCTCCTACGAGCAGTACTTC
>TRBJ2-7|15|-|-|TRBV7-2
CASSLHWGGSYEQYF
TGTGCCAGCAGCTTACATTGGGGGGGCAGTTACGAGCAGTACTTC
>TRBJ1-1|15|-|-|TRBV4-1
CASSQDNSFLPEAFF
TGCGCCAGCAGCCAAGATAACAGTTTCCTCCCTGAAGCTTTCTTT
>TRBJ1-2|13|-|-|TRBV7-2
CASSTGTLYGYTF
TGTGCCAGCAGCACCGGGACACTCTATGGCTACACCTTC
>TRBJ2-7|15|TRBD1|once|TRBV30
CAWSVGQGVTYEQYF
TGTGCCTGGAGTGTAGGGCAGGGGGTTACCTACGAGCAGTACTTC
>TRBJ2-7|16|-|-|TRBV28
CASSSGSFTSDYEQYF
TGTGCCAGCAGTTCAGGTTCATTTACGTCCGACTACGAGCAGTACTTC
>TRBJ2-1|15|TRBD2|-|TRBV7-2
CASSLDRTSEREQFF
TGTGCCAGCAGCTTAGATCGGACTAGCGAGCGTGAGCAGTTCTTC
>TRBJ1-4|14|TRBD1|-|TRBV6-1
CASSSGTGREKLFF
TGTGCCAGCAGTTCCGGGACAGGGAGAGAAAAACTGTTTTTT
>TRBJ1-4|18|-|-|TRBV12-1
CASSFGGPNPATNEKLFF
TGTGCCAGCAGCTTTGGCGGACCGAACCCAGCAACTAATGAAAAACTGTTTTTT
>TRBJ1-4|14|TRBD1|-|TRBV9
CASSDGTGNEKLFF
TGTGCCAGCAGCGATGGGACAGGGAACGAAAAACTGTTTTTT
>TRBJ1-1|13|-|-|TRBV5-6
CASSLGRLAEAFF
TGTGCCAGCAGCCTTGGACGGCTGGCTGAAGCTTTCTTT
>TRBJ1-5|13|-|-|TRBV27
CASSPTGDQPQHF
TGTGCCAGCTCCCCTACGGGGGATCAGCCCCAGCATTTT
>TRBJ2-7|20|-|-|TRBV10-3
CAIPTKEVTGRRIQPYEQYF
TGTGCCATCCCGACAAAAGAGGTAACAGGGCGAAGAATCCAACCCTACGAGCAGTACTTC
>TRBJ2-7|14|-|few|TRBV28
CASSFAPGLYEQYF
TGTGCCAGCAGTTTTGCCCCGGGCCTCTACGAGCAGTACTTC
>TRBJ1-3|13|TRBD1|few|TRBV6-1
CAALTGAGNTIYF
TGTGCCGCCTTGACAGGGGCTGGAAACACCATATATTTT
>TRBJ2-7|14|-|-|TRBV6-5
CASSPGAITYEQYF
TGTGCCAGCAGCCCCGGGGCGATTACCTACGAGCAGTACTTC
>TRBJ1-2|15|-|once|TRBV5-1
CASSMKGPSSNGYTF
TGCGCCAGCAGCATGAAGGGCCCATCGAGCAATGGCTACACCTTC
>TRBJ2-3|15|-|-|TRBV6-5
CASSPHVGLTDTQYF
TGTGCCAGCAGTCCCCACGTAGGGCTCACAGATACGCAGTATTTT
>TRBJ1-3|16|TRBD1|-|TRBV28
CASTLGTGLAGNTIYF
TGTGCCAGCACCCTAGGGACAGGGCTCGCTGGAAACACCATATATTTT
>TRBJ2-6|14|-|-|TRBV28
CASLLGGGANVLTF
TGTGCCAGTCTTCTGGGTGGTGGGGCCAACGTCCTGACTTTC
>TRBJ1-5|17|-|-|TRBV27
CASSSGGQGPSNQPQHF
TGTGCCAGCAGTTCGGGAGGGCAGGGCCCTAGCAATCAGCCCCAGCATTTT
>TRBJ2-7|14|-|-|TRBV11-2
CASSLSTVYHEQYF
TGTGCCAGCAGCTTATCTACAGTCTACCACGAGCAGTACTTC
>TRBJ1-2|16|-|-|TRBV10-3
CAISPQLGEGVNGYTF
TGTGCCATCAGTCCTCAACTCGGAGAGGGGGTAAATGGCTACACCTTC
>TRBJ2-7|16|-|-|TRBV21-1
CASSKDRDRAWHEQYF
TGTGCCAGCAGCAAGGACCGGGACAGAGCTTGGCACGAGCAGTACTTC
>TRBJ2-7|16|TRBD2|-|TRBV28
CASSSSAGGIPYEQYF
TGTGCCAGCAGCTCGTCGGCGGGAGGCATCCCCTACGAGCAGTACTTC
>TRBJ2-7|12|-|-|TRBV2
CASHPLAYEQYF
TGTGCCAGCCACCCCCTTGCCTACGAGCAGTACTTC
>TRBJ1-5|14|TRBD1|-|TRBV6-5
CATSGGVRNQPQHF
TGTGCCACATCAGGGGGCGTTCGCAATCAGCCCCAGCATTTT
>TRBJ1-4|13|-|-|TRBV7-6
CASSFIGGEKLFF
TGTGCCAGCAGCTTTATAGGGGGAGAAAAACTGTTTTTT
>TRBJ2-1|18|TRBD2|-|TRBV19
CASSTGLAGDSSYNEQFF
TGTGCCAGTAGTACGGGACTAGCGGGCGATAGCTCCTACAATGAGCAGTTCTTC
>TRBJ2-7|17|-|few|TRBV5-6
CASSRWGGKEKANEQYF
TGTGCCAGCAGCCGGTGGGGCGGTAAGGAGAAGGCGAACGAGCAGTACTTC
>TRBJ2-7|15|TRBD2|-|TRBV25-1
CASSDIPSGRYEQYF
TGTGCCAGCAGTGATATCCCTAGCGGGAGGTACGAGCAGTACTTC
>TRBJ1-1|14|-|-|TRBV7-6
CASSLGVLNTEAFF
TGTGCCAGCAGCCTAGGGGTTCTTAACACTGAAGCTTTCTTT
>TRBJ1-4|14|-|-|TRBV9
CASSVEGNNEKLFF
TGTGCCAGCAGCGTAGAGGGAAATAATGAAAAACTGTTTTTT
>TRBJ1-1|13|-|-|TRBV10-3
CAIRDPDITEAFF
TGTGCCATCAGGGACCCCGACATTACTGAAGCTTTCTTT
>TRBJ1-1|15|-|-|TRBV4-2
CASSQVSGRDIEAFF
TGTGCCAGCAGCCAAGTAAGTGGCAGGGATATCGAAGCTTTCTTT
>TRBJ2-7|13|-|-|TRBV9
CASSEDSSYEQYF
TGTGCCAGCAGCGAAGACAGCTCCTACGAGCAGTACTTC
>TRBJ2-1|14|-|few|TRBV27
CASSPPGPYNEQFF
TGTGCCAGCAGTCCCCCCGGGCCTTACAATGAGCAGTTCTTC
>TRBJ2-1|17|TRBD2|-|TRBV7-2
CASSSQWAGEGYNEQFF
TGTGCCAGCAGCTCGCAGTGGGCGGGAGAGGGCTACAATGAGCAGTTCTTC
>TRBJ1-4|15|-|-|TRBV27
CASSLGQGRGEKLFF
TGTGCCAGCAGTTTAGGGCAGGGAAGAGGTGAAAAACTGTTTTTT
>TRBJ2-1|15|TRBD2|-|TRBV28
CASGPGLAGGNEQFF
TGTGCCAGCGGACCGGGACTAGCGGGAGGGAATGAGCAGTTCTTC
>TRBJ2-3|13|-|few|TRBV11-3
CASSLPDADTQYF
TGTGCCAGCAGCTTACCAGACGCAGATACGCAGTATTTT
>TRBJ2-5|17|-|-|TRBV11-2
CASSPQEGAGGGETQYF
TGTGCCAGCAGCCCACAGGAGGGGGCAGGAGGTGGGGAGACCCAGTACTTC
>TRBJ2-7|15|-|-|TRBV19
CASSITGGGIREQYF
TGTGCCAGTAGTATCACTGGTGGCGGGATAAGGGAGCAGTACTTC
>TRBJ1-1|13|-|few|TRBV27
CASSLTENTEAFF
TGTGCCAGCAGTTTAACAGAGAACACTGAAGCTTTCTTT
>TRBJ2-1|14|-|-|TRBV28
CASSLDPQGDEQFF
TGTGCCAGCAGTTTGGACCCGCAAGGGGATGAGCAGTTCTTC
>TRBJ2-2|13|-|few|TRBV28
CASSLTRTGELFF
TGTGCCAGCAGTTTAACCCGCACCGGGGAGCTGTTTTTT
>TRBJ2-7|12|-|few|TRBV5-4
CASSLASYEQYF
TGTGCCAGCAGTCTGGCCTCCTACGAGCAGTACTTC
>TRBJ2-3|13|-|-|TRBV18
CASSGASTDTQYF
TGTGCCAGCTCAGGGGCCAGCACAGATACGCAGTATTTT
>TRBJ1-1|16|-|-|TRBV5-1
CASSLAFSGSNTEAFF
TGCGCCAGCAGCTTGGCCTTCTCTGGGTCGAACACTGAAGCTTTCTTT
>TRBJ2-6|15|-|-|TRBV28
CASSSTRSGANVLTF
TGTGCCAGCAGTAGCACAAGGTCTGGGGCCAACGTCCTGACTTTC
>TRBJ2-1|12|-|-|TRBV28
CASSFRTVEQFF
TGTGCCAGCAGTTTTAGAACGGTTGAGCAGTTCTTC
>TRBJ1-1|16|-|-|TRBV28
CASSLIREDLNTEAFF
TGTGCCAGCAGTTTGATCAGGGAAGATTTGAACACTGAAGCTTTCTTT
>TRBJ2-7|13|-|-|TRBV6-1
CASSEATAYEQYF
TGTGCCAGCAGTGAAGCGACCGCATACGAGCAGTACTTC
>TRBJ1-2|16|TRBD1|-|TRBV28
CASSWGTGSKGYGYTF
TGTGCCAGCAGTTGGGGGACAGGGTCGAAGGGCTATGGCTACACCTTC